These 28 T cell receptor beta chains share one sample of origin, sequenced in a study of T cells in Graves' hyperthyroidism and ophthalmopathy. Amplified TCR beta CDR3 regions came from RNA transcripts. The TCR CDR3 first-round RT-PCR relied on the HTBI primer set. TCRdb re-derived calls from the multiplex PCR reads in MiXCR, one entry per CDR3 protein. The repertoire holds over 250,000 distinct CDR3 sequences, with less than 30% as singletons. Source material: blood. These receptors originate from a man in his forties with Graves' hyperthyroidism that later progressed to Graves' ophthalmopathy.

The CDR3 bases are TGTGCCAGTATTGAGGGGTCGGCTGGCTACACCTTC. It yields the protein CASIEGSAGYTF. This chain joins TRBV19 and TRBJ1-2; D may be TRBD1 (5 bases). Per the germline V gene, CDR1 is LNHDA and CDR2 is SQIVND (reference sequence). V shed 7 bases and J shed 7 bases, with 13 bases lying between them. The length of the CDR3 is 12 residues.

This clonotype was counted many times. J is TRBJ1-1 and V is TRBV12-3 or TRBV12-4, with D unresolved. There are 12 residues in the CDR3. V lost 5 bases, J lost 7 bases, and 11 bases lay in between. The CDR3 DNA reads as TGTGCCAGCAGTGTTAGGAGGGATGAAGCTTTCTTT. Amino acids: CASSVRRDEAFF.

This clonotype was seen at least ten times. The chain joins TRBV3-1 to TRBJ2-2; unclear D gene. Germline V lookup: CDR1 LGHDT, CDR2 YNNKEL (reference sequence). Trimming took off 2 bases at V and 5 bases at J, with 12 bases between the two ends. The CDR3 spans 15 residues. CDR3 nucleotide sequence: TGTGCCAGCAGCCAAAGTTTCCTAGTAACCGGGGAGCTGTTTTTT. Protein product: CASSQSFLVTGELFF.

This clonotype was observed many times. The chain has TRBV7-2 and TRBJ2-3, with 7 bases aligning to TRBD2. V gave up 2 bases and J gave up 7 bases; unmatched junction bases: 6. Germline CDR1 is SGHTA and CDR2 is FQGNSA. There are 14 residues in the CDR3. The CDR3 DNA follows: TGTGCCAGCAGCTTACTCCAGACTAGCCATACGCAGTATTTT. Translating gives CASSLLQTSHTQYF.

This clonotype was counted at least ten times. This chain uses TRBV20-1 with TRBJ2-7; TRBD1 agrees at 9 bases. Germline CDR1 reads DFQATT; CDR2 reads SNEGSKA (reference sequence). Trimming removed 6 bases from V and 1 base from J; junction bases left unmatched: 10. This CDR3 contains 15 residues. This CDR3 is CSAGPGTGLSYEQYF. The CDR3 DNA is TGCAGTGCAGGTCCCGGGACAGGGCTTTCCTACGAGCAGTACTTC.

This clonotype was seen at least ten times. This chain links TRBV25-1 with TRBJ2-7, with D unresolved. Trimming shortened V by 7 bases and J by 7 bases, and 14 bases separated the two germline ends. Germline-derived CDR1 and CDR2 are MGHDK and SYGVNS. The CDR3 has 12 amino acids. CDR3: CASTGPVGEQYF. CDR3 DNA sequence: TGTGCCAGCACTGGACCGGTGGGGGAGCAGTACTTC.

The sample holds many counts of this clonotype. This rearrangement joins TRBV25-1 to TRBJ1-1, with TRBD1 matching over 8 bases. CDR3 length equals 17 residues. The J segment lost 2 bases and the V segment lost 3 bases, leaving 11 bases of the junction unmatched. Germline CDR1 reads MGHDK; CDR2 reads SYGVNS. The CDR3 sequence is CASSDSWRGQDNTEAFF. Here the CDR3 DNA reads TGTGCCAGCAGTGATAGTTGGAGGGGACAGGATAACACTGAAGCTTTCTTT.

This clonotype has a count of ten or more. The rearrangement uses TRBV5-1 and TRBJ2-7; weak D call: TRBD1 (6 bases). The CDR3 length is 13 residues. CDR1 and CDR2 (germline): SGHRS, YFSETQ. V lost 4 bases and J lost 2, with 10 bases in between. The CDR3 DNA reads as TGCGCCAGCAGCCATCCAGGGGCCTACGAGCAGTACTTC. Amino acids: CASSHPGAYEQYF.

This clonotype was seen many times. This chain joins TRBV6-1 and TRBJ1-1; D is undetermined. V was pared by 3 bases and J by 3 bases, with 14 bases between. The CDR3 consists of 15 residues. Per germline, CDR1 MNHNS and CDR2 SASEGT. In DNA, the CDR3 is TGTGCCAGCAGTGACCGTTGGGTGACCGACACTGAAGCTTTCTTT. It is translated as CASSDRWVTDTEAFF.

The rearrangement uses TRBV7-3 and TRBJ2-2, with TRBD1 as a possible D gene (6 bases). CDR3 length: 15 amino acids. Trimming took off 9 bases at V and 5 bases at J, with 19 bases between the two ends. CDR1 and CDR2 from the germline V gene are SGHTA and FQGTGA. CDR3 in amino acids: CASSSGHSATGELFF. The DNA for the CDR3 is TGTGCCAGTAGTTCGGGACATTCTGCGACCGGGGAGCTGTTTTTT. The variable domain in full, with the rest retrieved from reference TRBV7-3 and TRBJ2-2, is GAGVSQTPSNKVTEKGKYVELRCDPISGHTALYWYRQSLGQGPEFLIYFQGTGAADDSGLPNDRFFAVRPEGSVSTLKIQRTERGDSAVYLCASSSGHSATGELFFGEGSRLTVL.

A few counts support this clonotype. One end of the junction does not line up with germline, which may come from a read error. The chain has TRBV12-3 or TRBV12-4 and TRBJ1-1; D possibly corresponds to TRBD1 (6 bases). This CDR3 is 14 amino acids long. CDR3 in DNA: TGTGCCAGCATCTTCGGGGGCGTAGGCACTGGAGCTTTCTTT. As protein: CASIFGGVGTGAFF.

Many counts were recorded for this clonotype. The chain joins TRBV29-1 to TRBJ1-1, with TRBD1 matching 7 bases. V trimming: 4 bases; J trimming: 1 base; junction bases outside the gene matches: 3. The CDR3 is 13 residues long. The germline CDR1 and CDR2 sequences are SQVTM and ANQGSEA. The CDR3 DNA reads TGCAGCGTTGGGCGACAGGGGAACACTGAAGCTTTCTTT. Amino acid sequence: CSVGRQGNTEAFF.

This clonotype appeared many times. The V gene is TRBV5-1, the J gene TRBJ1-1, with a weak D call TRBD1 (6 bases). Germline V gives CDR1 SGHRS, CDR2 YFSETQ. The germline V and J ends were trimmed by 0 bases and 4 bases, with 16 bases remaining between them. The CDR3 runs 16 residues. DNA for the CDR3: TGCGCCAGCAGCTTGGTGGCAGGCCCCAGGGGCACTGAAGCTTTCTTT. It encodes CASSLVAGPRGTEAFF.

This clonotype was seen repeatedly, ten times or more. The J gene is TRBJ2-7, the V gene TRBV7-9; D perhaps matches TRBD2 (6 bases). V gave up 1 base and J gave up 4 bases, with 14 bases separating them. This CDR3 has 15 amino acids. From germline, CDR1 is SEHNR and CDR2 FQNEAQ (reference sequence). In DNA form, the CDR3 reads TGTGCCAGCAGCTTAGGGGTTAGCGGACCTTACGAGCAGTACTTC. It yields the protein CASSLGVSGPYEQYF.

There are many counts of this clonotype. The V gene is TRBV5-1, the J gene TRBJ2-7, with 7 bases fitting TRBD2. Germline lookup yields CDR1 SGHRS and CDR2 YFSETQ. The CDR3 sequence is 16 residues long. J lost 0 bases, V lost 0 bases, and 6 bases had no gene match. CDR3 coding DNA: TGCGCCAGCAGCTTGGAGGCGGGAGCCCTCTCCTACGAGCAGTACTTC. This sequence encodes CASSLEAGALSYEQYF.

In its sample, this clonotype was seen many times. The V and J genes are TRBV20-1 and TRBJ2-7, with TRBD2 matching 8 bases. The CDR3 consists of 15 residues. J was trimmed by 4 bases and V by 0 bases; bases with no gene match: 8. Germline CDR1 is DFQATT and CDR2 is SNEGSKA (reference sequence). The CDR3 DNA reads as TGCAGTGCTAGAGATCCCAGCGGGAGACCGTACGAGCAGTACTTC. The encoded protein is CSARDPSGRPYEQYF.

The V gene is TRBV28, the J gene TRBJ2-7, with TRBD2 as a possible D gene (5 bases). The germline V gene has CDR1 MDHEN and CDR2 SYDVKM. V lost 4 bases to trimming and J lost 0 bases, with 10 bases between them. The CDR3 runs 14 residues. CDR3 nucleotide sequence: TGTGCCAGCAGTTGGAGCGGAAACTCCTACGAGCAGTACTTC. Translated, it gives CASSWSGNSYEQYF.

The chain couples TRBV12-3 or TRBV12-4 to TRBJ2-7, with D perhaps TRBD1 or TRBD2 (5 bases each). V gave up 6 bases and J gave up 2 bases, with 20 bases separating them. The CDR3 runs 16 residues. Here the CDR3 reads CASSHRRDAGPYEQYF. The CDR3 coding sequence is TGTGCCAGCAGCCACCGACGGGACGCGGGCCCCTACGAGCAGTACTTC.

This clonotype was observed at least ten times. This rearrangement joins TRBV2 to TRBJ2-7; maybe TRBD1 (6 bases). Per the germline V gene, CDR1 is SNHLY and CDR2 is FYNNEI. The CDR3 length is 13 residues. Trimming cost V 6 bases and J 3 bases, with 12 bases left between them. In DNA form, the CDR3 reads TGTGCCAGCAGCCAAGACAGGAACTACGAGCAGTACTTC. It yields the protein CASSQDRNYEQYF.

This clonotype appeared many times. The V and J genes are TRBV7-7 and TRBJ1-5, with D unresolved. This CDR3 is 13 amino acids long. Per the germline V gene, CDR1 is SSHAT and CDR2 is FNYEAQ (reference sequence). In DNA, the CDR3 is TGTGCTATACCAGGCGGATGCAATCAGCCCCAGCATTTT. The encoded protein is CAIPGGCNQPQHF. The full variable domain, in which reference TRBV7-7 and TRBJ1-5 provide the parts outside the CDR3, is GAGVSQSPRYKVTKRGQDVTLRCDPISSHATLYWYQQALGQGPEFLTYFNYEAQPDKSGLPSDRFSAERPEGSISTLTIQRTEQRDSAMYRCAIPGGCNQPQHFGDGTRLSIL.

This chain connects TRBV20-1 to TRBJ2-7; 10 bases match TRBD2. Trimming cost V 2 bases and J 4 bases; bases outside gene matches: 5. The germline CDR1 and CDR2 sequences are DFQATT and SNEGSKA (reference sequence). This CDR3 spans 14 amino acids. CDR3 loop: CSARKRGGWYEQYF. The DNA for the CDR3 is TGCAGTGCTAGAAAGCGGGGGGGCTGGTACGAGCAGTACTTC.

This clonotype appeared many times. V gene TRBV6-5 combines with J gene TRBJ1-6, with D tentatively TRBD1 (5 bases). Germline CDR1 is MNHEY and CDR2 is SVGAGI. Deletions cut 2 bases from V and 7 bases from J, with 18 bases between. CDR3 length: 17 amino acids. CDR3 residues: CASSYTSPGVSNSPLHF. In DNA form, the CDR3 reads TGTGCCAGCAGTTACACCTCTCCGGGGGTGAGCAATTCACCCCTCCACTTT.

This clonotype has at least ten counts. The rearrangement joins TRBV3-1 to TRBJ1-1; 7 nucleotides align to TRBD1. Germline CDR1 and CDR2: LGHDT and YNNKEL (reference sequence). The length of the CDR3 is 16 residues. Trimming took 3 bases from V and 5 from J; bases not matched to a gene: 12. CDR3 protein: CASSQTMNRGRTEAFF. In DNA, the CDR3 is TGTGCCAGCAGCCAGACAATGAACAGGGGAAGGACTGAAGCTTTCTTT.

The table lists this clonotype with many counts. The J gene is TRBJ2-5, the V gene TRBV20-1, with 8 bases that match TRBD1. The CDR3 is 14 amino acids. Germline CDR1 and CDR2: DFQATT and SNEGSKA (reference sequence). J gave up 4 bases and V 4 bases, and 8 bases lay outside the gene matches. Here the CDR3 DNA reads TGCAGTGCTACACAACAGGGGGTCGGAGAGACCCAGTACTTC. It codes for CSATQQGVGETQYF.

The chain uses TRBV6-1 and TRBJ2-5, with no clear D. In germline, CDR1 is MNHNS, CDR2 SASEGT. The germline V and J ends were trimmed by 5 bases and 10 bases, with 11 bases remaining between them. This CDR3 has 11 amino acids. The chain's CDR3 is CASSQGGFQYF. CDR3 coding DNA: TGTGCCAGCAGTCAAGGCGGTTTCCAGTACTTC.

The chain is built from TRBV11-2 and TRBJ1-1; no firm D call. Germline CDR1 and CDR2: SGHAT and FQNNGV. Trimming removed 7 bases at V and 5 bases at J, with 11 bases between. The CDR3 runs 12 residues. The CDR3 DNA follows: TGTGCCAGCACCTCAACTCGGACTGAAGCTTTCTTT. Amino acids: CASTSTRTEAFF. Variable domain in full (rest from reference TRBV11-2 and TRBJ1-1): EAGVAQSPRYKIIEKRQSVAFWCNPISGHATLYWYQQILGQGPKLLIQFQNNGVVDDSQLPKDRFSAERLKGVDSTLKIQPAKLEDSAVYLCASTSTRTEAFFGQGTRLTVV.

This clonotype showed up many times. The V and J genes are TRBV10-3 and TRBJ2-7; D is possibly TRBD1 (6 bases). Trimming removed 4 bases at V and 2 bases at J, with 12 bases between. The germline V gene encodes CDR1 ENHRY and CDR2 SYGVKD. CDR3 length: 14 residues. The CDR3: CAISATGTTYEQYF. Written as DNA, the CDR3 is TGTGCCATCAGTGCTACAGGGACCACCTACGAGCAGTACTTC.

This clonotype was counted ten times or more. The chain carries TRBV20-1 and TRBJ2-2; either TRBD1 or TRBD2 may fit D (5 bases each). Per the germline V gene, CDR1 is DFQATT and CDR2 is SNEGSKA (reference sequence). Trimming left V 6 bases short and J 5 bases short, with 16 bases between. CDR3 length equals 14 residues. CDR3 nucleotides: TGCAGTGCATCAGGGATTACGGGGACCGGGGAGCTGTTTTTT. Translating it yields CSASGITGTGELFF.